The TCR beta chain described here comes from a study of human T cells and chemical hapten exposure. General observations from the study: Having alopecia, donors may respond immunologically unlike healthy people. TCRs whose frequency exceeded 1 in 1000 remained the same following DPC sensitization.

In regard to this clonotype: Its antigen remains unidentified.

Documented time point: patch test 3, about 24 weeks after DPC sensitization. The treatment here: therapeutic diphenylcyclopropenone sensitization with weekly scalp DPC. Each CDR3 protein is one row after TCRdb ran MiXCR on the RACE reads. The repertoire holds over 55,000 distinct CDR3 sequences, roughly an eighth seen once, with roughly 2.4% in the top ten. The CDR3 length is 14 residues. The germline CDR1 and CDR2 sequences are MNHEY and SVGAGI. V was shortened by 0 bases and J by 3 bases, with 6 bases between the two germline ends. The specimen was whole blood, collected in connection with sensitization to the hapten diphenylcyclopropenone (DPC). The source is a man under 40 with alopecia areata. Some clones in this sample may be carry-over from other donors' samples. This rearrangement joins TRBV6-5 to TRBJ2-1; no clear D. The chain's CDR3 is CASSYSYYYNEQFF. The CDR3 region has the DNA TGTGCCAGCAGTTACTCCTATTACTACAATGAGCAGTTCTTC.